The 25 T cell receptor beta chains listed next were all sequenced from one sample in a study of cytomegalovirus exposure and HLA in healthy donors. Amplification used 60 Vbeta primers and 13 Jbeta primers. The assay was immunoSEQ multiplex PCR, and TCRdb's table has in-frame clones only and misses some. Among roughly 100,000 clones listed, over 75% were seen once. Sample: PBMCs. The receptors here all came from a man aged 40-49 years in good health and CMV-seropositive.

The rearrangement links TRBV4-2 to TRBJ2-1; perhaps TRBD1 as D (5 bases). The V end lost 1 base, the J end lost 5 bases, and 9 bases lay between the germline ends. Germline V CDR1 and CDR2: LGHNA, YNFKEQ. This CDR3 comprises 14 residues. In DNA form, the CDR3 reads TGTGCCAGCAGCCAAGTTGGCAGGGACAATGAGCAGTTCTTC. It codes for CASSQVGRDNEQFF.

The genes are TRBV28 and TRBJ2-1; 11 nucleotides align to TRBD2. Germline CDR1 MDHEN, CDR2 SYDVKM. This CDR3 contains 15 residues. The junction had 5 bases not matched to a gene; V was cut back by 3 bases and J by 7 bases. Here the CDR3 reads CASSFGRLAGNEQFF. As DNA, the CDR3 is TGTGCCAGCAGTTTTGGTCGACTAGCGGGAAATGAGCAGTTCTTC.

There are a few counts of this clone. The chain joins TRBV13 to TRBJ1-2; TRBD1 might be the D (6 bases). The CDR3 sequence is 12 residues long. V was cut by 5 bases and J by 8 bases, with 12 bases left in between. The germline gives CDR1 PRHDT, CDR2 FYEKMQ (reference sequence). The CDR3 DNA follows: TGTGCCAGCAGCGTGACAGGACGCGGCTACACCTTC. Protein sequence: CASSVTGRGYTF.

The gene calls are TRBV14 and TRBJ2-7; D not certain. The germline gives CDR1 SGHDN, CDR2 FVKESK. This CDR3 contains 15 residues. V shed 0 bases and J shed 3 bases, with 12 bases lying between them. CDR3 in amino acids: CASSQERLPIYEQYF. DNA for the CDR3: TGTGCCAGCAGCCAAGAGCGACTCCCTATCTACGAGCAGTACTTC.

The V call is TRBV27, the J call TRBJ2-1, with 10 bases matching TRBD2. From germline, CDR1 is MNHEY and CDR2 SMNVEV (reference sequence). The CDR3 spans 17 residues. The V segment lost 5 bases and the J segment 0 bases; nucleotides outside the gene matches: 7. DNA of the CDR3: TGTGCCAGCAGTCTACACACTAGCGGGGTCTCCTACAATGAGCAGTTCTTC. Translation gives CASSLHTSGVSYNEQFF.

The V and J genes are TRBV18 and TRBJ1-1; D unclear. CDR1 and CDR2 from the germline V gene are KGHSH and LQKENI. Trimming pared 6 bases from V and 4 bases from J, leaving 21 bases between. The CDR3 spans 16 residues. CDR3 region: CASSRLVGGLSTEAFF. The DNA of the CDR3 is TGTGCCAGCTCCCGGTTAGTAGGAGGGTTAAGCACTGAAGCTTTCTTT.

V and J are TRBV29-1 and TRBJ1-1; the match to TRBD1 covers 8 bases. With 6 bases clipped from V and 4 bases from J, the junction kept 1 base outside the gene matches. Germline V lookup: CDR1 SQVTM, CDR2 ANQGSEA. The CDR3 is made up of 11 amino acids. The CDR3 here is CSVGTGTEAFF. CDR3 DNA sequence: TGCAGCGTAGGGACAGGCACTGAAGCTTTCTTT. Complete variable domain (other parts from reference TRBV29-1 and TRBJ1-1): SAVISQKPSRDICQRGTSLTIQCQVDSQVTMMFWYRQQPGQSLTLIATANQGSEATYESGFVIDKFPISRPNLTFSTLTVSNMSPEDSSIYLCSVGTGTEAFFGQGTRLTVV.

As for this clone: Within the sample, other DNA sequences also encode this same CDR3. The chain recombines TRBV7-2 with TRBJ2-3, with a tentative D call TRBD1 (6 bases). The CDR3 contains 13 residues. The V end lost 4 bases, the J end lost 6 bases, and 11 bases lay between the germline ends. CDR1 SGHTA and CDR2 FQGNSA come from the germline V gene. CDR3 DNA: TGTGCCAGCAGCTCCCAGGGGATTGATACGCAGTATTTT. Its translation is CASSSQGIDTQYF.

The chain carries TRBV4-2 and TRBJ2-7, with 12 bases matching TRBD2. CDR1 and CDR2 (germline): LGHNA, YNFKEQ. V lost 3 bases and J lost 5; bases outside the gene matches: 8. The CDR3 runs to 16 residues. The CDR3 DNA reads as TGTGCCAGCAGCCACACACTAGCGGGAGGAGCCCACGAGCAGTACTTC. Its translation is CASSHTLAGGAHEQYF.

The J gene is TRBJ2-1, the V gene TRBV5-1, with 10 bases that match TRBD2. Germline-derived CDR1 and CDR2 are SGHRS and YFSETQ. The CDR3 runs to 17 residues. J lost 5 bases, V lost 3 bases, and 11 bases had no gene match. This CDR3 is CASSSWPSGGRDNEQFF. The CDR3 DNA is TGCGCCAGCAGCTCCTGGCCTAGCGGGGGAAGAGACAATGAGCAGTTCTTC. Together with reference TRBV5-1 and TRBJ2-1, the CDR3 gives the full variable domain: KAGVTQTPRYLIKTRGQQVTLSCSPISGHRSVSWYQQTPGQGLQFLFEYFSETQRNKGNFPGRFSGRQFSNSRSEMNVSTLELGDSALYLCASSSWPSGGRDNEQFFGPGTRLTVL.

The chain recombines TRBV15 with TRBJ1-2, with D unclear. There are 13 residues in the CDR3. Germline V gene sequence: CDR1 LNHNV, CDR2 YYDKDF (reference sequence). V gave up 1 base and J gave up 4 bases, with 7 bases separating them. The DNA of the CDR3 is TGTGCCACCAGCAGAGCTGGCTTCTATGGCTACACCTTC. Translating gives CATSRAGFYGYTF.

The rearrangement joins TRBV28 to TRBJ2-5, with D maybe TRBD1 (5 bases). The J call is doubtful: the DNA matches TRBJ2-7 better. The CDR3 is made up of 14 amino acids. In germline, CDR1 is MDHEN, CDR2 SYDVKM. The chain's CDR3 is CASSNTGFSYEQYF. In DNA form, the CDR3 reads TGTGCCAGCAGCAATACAGGATTCTCCTACGAGCAGTACTTC.

The rearrangement uses TRBV11-2 and TRBJ2-7; D perhaps matches TRBD2 (5 bases). The CDR3 sequence is 15 residues long. Germline V CDR1 and CDR2: SGHAT, FQNNGV. Trimming removed 1 base from V and 2 bases from J, with 12 bases in between. CDR3 nucleotide sequence: TGTGCCAGCAGCTTAGGGCGGGTTCCACCCTACGAGCAGTACTTC. This gives the protein CASSLGRVPPYEQYF. Drawing the rest from reference TRBV11-2 and TRBJ2-7, the complete variable domain is EAGVAQSPRYKIIEKRQSVAFWCNPISGHATLYWYQQILGQGPKLLIQFQNNGVVDDSQLPKDRFSAERLKGVDSTLKIQPAKLEDSAVYLCASSLGRVPPYEQYFGPGTRLTVT.

This clone was detected only a few times. The V and J genes are TRBV12-5 and TRBJ2-7; weak D call: TRBD1 (6 bases). V was cut by 5 bases and J by 7 bases, with 12 bases left in between. The CDR3 contains 12 residues. Germline CDR1 LGHNT, CDR2 FRNRAP. The CDR3 loop is CASGHSRGEQYF. As DNA, the CDR3 is TGTGCTAGTGGTCATTCAAGGGGGGAGCAGTACTTC. The full variable domain, in which reference TRBV12-5 and TRBJ2-7 provide the parts outside the CDR3, is DARVTQTPRHKVTEMGQEVTMRCQPILGHNTVFWYRQTMMQGLELLAYFRNRAPLDDSGMPKDRFSAEMPDATLATLKIQPSEPRDSAVYFCASGHSRGEQYFGPGTRLTVT.

CDR3 region: CASSPQTETEAFF. CDR3 DNA sequence: TGTGCCAGCAGCCCCCAGACGGAGACTGAAGCTTTCTTT. The chain links TRBV5-4 to TRBJ1-1; no reliable D call. V lost 4 bases and J 5 bases, leaving 12 bases between the germline ends. Germline values: CDR1 SGHNT, CDR2 YYREEE (reference sequence). This CDR3 comprises 13 residues.

The V gene is TRBV27, the J gene TRBJ2-2, with 7 bases matching TRBD2. This CDR3 is 15 amino acids long. V gave up 3 bases and J gave up 1 base; unmatched junction bases: 2. Germline CDR1 MNHEY, CDR2 SMNVEV (reference sequence). CDR3 DNA sequence: TGTGCCAGCAGTTTGGGAGGGAGGAACACCGGGGAGCTGTTTTTT. Translating it yields CASSLGGRNTGELFF.

V usage is TRBV2 and J usage is TRBJ1-2, with 8 positions matching TRBD1. After removal of 5 bases from V and 4 bases from J, the junction contained 9 bases not matched to a gene. The germline CDR1 and CDR2 sequences are SNHLY and FYNNEI. The CDR3 consists of 15 residues. In nucleotides, the CDR3 is TGTGCCAGCAGTCTTATGGACAGGGCTATCTATGGCTACACCTTC. It encodes CASSLMDRAIYGYTF.

The V gene is TRBV11-3, the J gene TRBJ2-2; D is possibly TRBD2 (7 bases). Trimming took 5 bases from V and 6 from J, leaving 16 bases between them. The CDR3 has 15 amino acids. Germline-derived CDR1 and CDR2 are SGHNT and YENEEA. CDR3 amino acids: CASSPRKGGPGELFF. The CDR3 nucleotides are TGTGCCAGCAGCCCTCGAAAGGGGGGGCCCGGGGAGCTGTTTTTT.

The chain couples TRBV19 to TRBJ2-7; TRBD2 agrees at 9 bases. CDR1 is LNHDA, CDR2 SQIVND, per germline (reference sequence). The length of the CDR3 is 15 residues. V lost 5 bases to trimming and J lost 5 bases; unmatched junction nucleotides: 10. CDR3: CASSSSSGSPNEQYF. The CDR3 coding sequence is TGTGCCAGTAGTTCCAGTAGCGGGAGTCCCAACGAGCAGTACTTC.

The chain uses TRBV14 and TRBJ1-1; D gene ambiguous. Trimming stripped 1 base from V and 7 bases from J, with 19 bases between. The germline gives CDR1 SGHDN, CDR2 FVKESK. This CDR3 comprises 16 residues. CDR3 bases: TGTGCCAGCAGCCAAGCTAGGCGGGCAGAAATCGGTGAAGCTTTCTTT. It specifies CASSQARRAEIGEAFF.

V usage is TRBV18 and J usage is TRBJ2-3; D is uncertain. V was cut by 2 bases and J by 4 bases, with 4 bases left in between. Germline V gives CDR1 KGHSH, CDR2 LQKENI. CDR3 length: 12 residues. CDR3 protein: CASSPIADTQYF. The DNA for the CDR3 is TGTGCCAGCTCACCAATCGCAGATACGCAGTATTTT.

The J gene is TRBJ1-4, the V gene TRBV2; D perhaps matches TRBD1 (5 bases). Germline loops: CDR1 SNHLY, CDR2 FYNNEI. V was trimmed by 4 bases and J by 3 bases, leaving 6 bases between them. The CDR3 is made up of 13 amino acids. Here the CDR3 DNA reads TGTGCCAGCAGTGGACAGCCTAATGAAAAACTGTTTTTT. Amino acid sequence: CASSGQPNEKLFF.

This chain joins TRBV2 and TRBJ2-4, with unresolved D. Germline assignment: CDR1 SNHLY and CDR2 FYNNEI. CDR3 length: 12 residues. V was pared by 5 bases and J by 3 bases, with 5 bases between. CDR3 DNA: TGTGCCAGCAGTTATCTCAAAAACATTCAGTACTTC. Translation: CASSYLKNIQYF.

This clone was seen only once. The rearrangement uses TRBV19 and TRBJ2-1; 7 bases match TRBD1. Trimming took 6 bases from V and 0 from J; bases not matched to a gene: 5. The CDR3 spans 15 residues. Germline V lookup: CDR1 LNHDA, CDR2 SQIVND (reference sequence). This chain's CDR3 is CASRRDRSSYNEQFF. The CDR3 DNA reads as TGTGCCAGTAGAAGGGACAGAAGCTCCTACAATGAGCAGTTCTTC.

J is TRBJ1-5 and V is TRBV30; D not certain. Trimming left V 0 bases short and J 2 bases short, with 11 bases between. The V gene's germline CDR1 is GTSNPN and CDR2 SVGIG (reference sequence). The CDR3 runs 15 residues. The CDR3 is CAWSVRGLGNQPQHF. CDR3 coding DNA: TGTGCCTGGAGTGTACGAGGGTTGGGCAATCAGCCCCAGCATTTT.